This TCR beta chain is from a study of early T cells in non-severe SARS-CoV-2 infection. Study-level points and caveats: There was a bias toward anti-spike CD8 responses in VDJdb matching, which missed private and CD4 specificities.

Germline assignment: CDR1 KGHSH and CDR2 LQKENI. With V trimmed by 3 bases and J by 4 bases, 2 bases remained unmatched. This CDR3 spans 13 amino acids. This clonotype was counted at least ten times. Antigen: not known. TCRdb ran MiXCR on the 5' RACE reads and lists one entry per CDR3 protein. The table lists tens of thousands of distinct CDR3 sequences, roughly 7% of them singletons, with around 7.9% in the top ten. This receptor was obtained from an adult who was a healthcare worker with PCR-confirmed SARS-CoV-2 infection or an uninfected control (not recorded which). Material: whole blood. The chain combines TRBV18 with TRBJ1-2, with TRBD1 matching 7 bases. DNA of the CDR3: TGTGCCAGCTCACCGGGACAGATCTATGGCTACACCTTC. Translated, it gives CASSPGQIYGYTF.